One and the same sample provided the 30 T cell receptor beta chains below, sequenced in a study of CD8+ T cells in alopecia areata. Once RNA had been extracted, it was reverse transcribed into cDNA to act as the sequencing template. Produced via immunoSEQ multiplex PCR; TCRdb's table is partial and in-frame only. The sample shows some 110,000 clones, none of them appearing just once. Sequenced: lesional skin. The source is a C3H/HeJ mouse with alopecia areata. Strain haplotype (MHC): H2-k.

This clone appeared a few times. The listed genes are named as in mouse. The sequenced fragment ends 4 residues before the CDR3 boundary, so the rest is inferred from the germline J gene. The rearrangement uses TRBV13-1 and TRBJ2-7, with 9 bases aligning to TRBD2. The V gene's germline CDR1 is NSHNY and CDR2 SYGAGN. The CDR3 is 15 amino acids. Losses at the gene ends were 0 bases for V and 0 bases for J; bases not matched to a gene: 1. CDR3 bases read: TGTGCCAGCAGTGATGGACTGGGGGTCTCCTAT. Its protein is CASSDGLGVSY. In full, the CDR3 reads CASSDGLGVSYEQYF.

This clone was detected only a few times. Mouse names are used for the genes. The read ends 4 residues shy of where the CDR3 ends; the end is completed using the germline J gene. The chain combines TRBV12-1 with TRBJ2-7; D remains ambiguous. The CDR3 loop spans 12 amino acids. Germline CDR1 reads SGHSN; CDR2 reads HYEKVE. CDR3 DNA (partial): TGTGCCAGCTCTCTCGCTCTGTAT. Protein product: CASSLALY. The full-length CDR3 reads as CASSLALYEQYF.

About this clone itself: DNA and listed protein disagree at residue 12, so the protein shown here was translated from the DNA. Gene names are the mouse ones. The read halts 3 residues ahead of the CDR3 end, with the missing end drawn from the germline J gene. V usage is TRBV13-3 and J usage is TRBJ1-3, with D perhaps matching TRBD1 (5 bases). This CDR3 spans 15 amino acids. CDR1 and CDR2 (germline): NNHDY, SYVADS. V lost 5 bases, J lost 0 bases, and 12 bases lay in between. This CDR3 is CASSLGHVSGNTLYF. The covered CDR3 bases are TGTGCCAGCAGCCTCGGACACGTTTCTGGAAATACG.

This clone showed up just a few times. Here the gene names and germline are mouse. The sequenced fragment ends 4 residues before the CDR3 boundary, so the rest is inferred from the germline J gene. The chain uses TRBV17 and TRBJ1-4; D remains ambiguous. The CDR3 sequence is 13 residues long. Trimming took 2 bases from V and 2 from J, leaving 3 bases between them. Germline V gene lookup returns CDR1 MNHDT and CDR2 YYDKIL. The part of the CDR3 DNA that was read is TGTGCTAGCAGTAGACAGTCCAACGAA. It yields the protein CASSRQSNE. Given in full, the CDR3 is CASSRQSNERLFF.

This clone was seen more than once but under ten times. Genes here carry mouse names. The CDR3 goes on 4 residues after the read ends, and that part is filled in from the germline J gene. The chain combines TRBV13-3 with TRBJ2-3; 10 bases map to TRBD1. This CDR3 has 16 residues. Unmatched junction bases numbered 5, after V lost 0 bases and J lost 4 bases. CDR1 is NNHDY, CDR2 SYVADS, per germline. CDR3 sequence reads: CASSDAGTGATETLYF. CDR3 DNA (partial): TGTGCCAGCAGTGATGCCGGGACAGGGGCGACAGAA.

This clone came up a few times. The gene names here belong to mouse. The CDR3 is cut off 4 residues early in the read; its end comes from the germline J gene. The same CDR3 arises from other DNA sequences in this sample as well. The chain carries TRBV13-1 and TRBJ2-3; perhaps TRBD1 as D (6 bases). V was trimmed by 2 bases and J by 1 base, leaving 8 bases between them. Germline CDR1 is NSHNY and CDR2 is SYGAGN. This CDR3 has 14 amino acids. This CDR3 is CASSEGGRAETLYF. CDR3 bases read: TGTGCCAGCAGTGAAGGGGGTCGTGCAGAA.

At least ten counts were recorded for this clone. The gene names given are mouse names. The CDR3 goes on 4 residues after the read ends, and that part is filled in from the germline J gene. V gene TRBV19 combines with J gene TRBJ2-7, with 7 bases matching TRBD1. CDR1 and CDR2 from the germline V gene are FNHDT and SITEND (reference sequence). CDR3 length equals 12 residues. CDR3 DNA, as far as it was read: TGTGCCAGCAGTTCCGGGACAGAT. This gives the protein CASSSGTD. The full CDR3 protein is CASSSGTDEQYF.

This clone has only a few counts. Genes and germline come from the mouse. The CDR3 region is CTCRSTYAETLYF. CDR3 DNA, as far as it was read: TGCACCTGCAGGTCCACTTATGCAGAA. The chain employs TRBV1 and TRBJ2-3, with D unclear. The read gets to within 4 residues of the CDR3 end, and the germline J gene fills in the rest. CDR3 length: 13 residues. The V end lost 6 bases, the J end lost 2 bases, and 9 bases lay between the germline ends. Germline V gene data show CDR1 as NSQYPW and CDR2 as LRSPGD (reference sequence).

A word on this clone: Genes here carry mouse names. The CDR3 end lies 4 residues beyond the end of the read and is filled in from the germline J gene. The V call is TRBV19, the J call TRBJ1-2; 9 bases agree with TRBD1. CDR3 length equals 14 residues. From germline, CDR1 is FNHDT and CDR2 SITEND (reference sequence). The CDR3: CASRSLDRGGDYTF. The covered CDR3 bases are TGTGCCAGCAGAAGTCTCGACAGGGGGGGC.

Comments on this clone: Gene and germline names: mouse. The sequence runs out 4 residues before the end of the CDR3; the remainder is reconstructed from the germline J gene. The chain joins TRBV13-3 to TRBJ1-4; TRBD1 matches 11 bases. Germline trimming cut 3 bases from V and 5 bases from J; bases unmatched to any gene: 3. CDR3 size: 15 residues. Per germline, CDR1 NNHDY and CDR2 SYVADS. The CDR3 is CASSGDRGENERLFF. The sequenced part of the CDR3 DNA is TGTGCCAGCAGTGGGGACAGGGGGGAGAACGAA.

About this clone itself: The genes are named according to mouse. The read finishes 4 residues shy of the CDR3 end, and the germline J gene is used to complete it. The gene calls are TRBV16 and TRBJ2-3; 8 bases are shared with TRBD2. This CDR3 is built from 16 residues. Germline CDR1 is SGHSA and CDR2 is FRNQAP. J gave up 1 base and V 5 bases, and 8 bases lay outside the gene matches. CDR3: CASSPSGGRGAETLYF. Partial CDR3 DNA: TGTGCAAGCAGCCCCTCGGGGGGGCGTGGTGCAGAA.

This clone was seen many times. Gene names and germline match the mouse. The CDR3 end is not reached by the read, which stops 4 residues before it; the germline J gene fills it in. Other DNA sequences in this specimen translate into the identical CDR3. The chain carries TRBV13-3 and TRBJ2-5; the match to TRBD2 covers 8 bases. CDR3 size: 14 residues. Germline lookup yields CDR1 NNHDY and CDR2 SYVADS. CDR3 DNA, as far as it was read: TGTGCCAGCAGTGAAGGGGGGGCGCGAGAC. Encoded protein: CASSEGGARD. From start to end, the CDR3 is CASSEGGARDTQYF.

This clone was counted many times. Germline and genes here are mouse. Read coverage stops 4 residues before the CDR3 terminus; the germline J gene supplies the remainder. The chain employs TRBV1 and TRBJ1-4, with 7 bases that match TRBD1. After removal of 1 base from V and 0 bases from J, the junction contained 2 bases not matched to a gene. Per germline, CDR1 NSQYPW and CDR2 LRSPGD (reference sequence). The CDR3 has 16 residues. CDR3 bases read: TGCACCTGCAGTGCAGCCGGGACAGTTTCCAACGAA. Its protein is CTCSAAGTVSNE. The complete CDR3 sequence is CTCSAAGTVSNERLFF. Filled out from reference TRBV1 and TRBJ1-4, the complete variable domain reads VTLLEQNPRWRLVPRGQAVNLRCILKNSQYPWMSWYQQDLQKQLQWLFTLRSPGDKEVKSLPGADYLATRVTDTELRLQVANMSQGRTLYCTCSAAGTVSNERLFFGHGTKLSVL.

In this sample, this clone turned up a few times. Gene names and germline match the mouse. Read coverage stops 4 residues before the CDR3 terminus; the germline J gene supplies the remainder. The chain uses TRBV1 and TRBJ2-4, with D possibly TRBD1 on 6 matching bases. From germline, CDR1 is NSQYPW and CDR2 LRSPGD (reference sequence). V lost 3 bases and J 0 bases, leaving 10 bases between the germline ends. The CDR3 runs 15 residues. CDR3 DNA (partial): TGCACCTGCAGTGCCCCACAGGGTAGTCAAAAC. Residues: CTCSAPQGSQN. The complete CDR3 reads CTCSAPQGSQNTLYF. Full variable domain (remainder filled in from reference TRBV1 and TRBJ2-4): VTLLEQNPRWRLVPRGQAVNLRCILKNSQYPWMSWYQQDLQKQLQWLFTLRSPGDKEVKSLPGADYLATRVTDTELRLQVANMSQGRTLYCTCSAPQGSQNTLYFGAGTRLSVL.

This clone was observed a handful of times. Any gene name here is a mouse gene name. The observed sequence ends 4 residues before the CDR3 terminus, with the missing tail filled in from the germline J gene. The V gene is TRBV14, the J gene TRBJ2-2; TRBD1 aligns across 9 bases. The germline CDR1 and CDR2 sequences are SGHDT and FRDEAV. CDR3 length equals 15 residues. Trimming cost V 1 base and J 3 bases; bases outside gene matches: 1. The sequenced CDR3 bases are TGTGCCAGCAGTTTCCGGGACAGGGACACCGGG. Its protein is CASSFRDRDTG. The full CDR3 protein reads CASSFRDRDTGQLYF. Full variable domain (missing parts from reference TRBV14 and TRBJ2-2): EAGVTQSPRYAVLQEGQAVSFWCDPISGHDTLYWYQQPRDQGPQLLVYFRDEAVIDNSQLPSDRFSAVRPKGTNSTLKIQSAKQGDTATYLCASSFRDRDTGQLYFGEGSKLTVL.

Turning to this clone: Gene names denote mouse genes. The CDR3 end is not reached by the read, which stops 4 residues before it; the germline J gene fills it in. The chain combines TRBV13-3 with TRBJ1-1, with a tentative D call TRBD1 (5 bases). Trimming removed 2 bases at V and 1 base at J, with 9 bases between. The CDR3 has 14 residues. Germline CDR1 is NNHDY and CDR2 is SYVADS. CDR3 region: CASSEETGNTEVFF. CDR3 bases read: TGTGCCAGCAGTGAGGAAACAGGGAACACA.

With regard to this clone: Genes and germline are mouse. The read gets to within 4 residues of the CDR3 end, and the germline J gene fills in the rest. The rearrangement uses TRBV17 and TRBJ2-3; 8 positions match TRBD2. V lost 2 bases to trimming and J lost 0 bases; unmatched junction nucleotides: 4. The CDR3 has 16 amino acids. CDR1 and CDR2 from the germline V gene are MNHDT and YYDKIL. Incomplete CDR3 DNA: TGTGCTAGCAGTAGATGGCTGGGGGGTAGTGCAGAA. This translates into CASSRWLGGSAE. The entire CDR3 protein is CASSRWLGGSAETLYF. The whole variable domain, remainder taken from reference TRBV17 and TRBJ2-3, is DTTVKQNPRYKLARVGKPVNLICSQTMNHDTMYWYQKKPNQAPKLLLFYYDKILNREADTFEKFQSSRPNNSFCSLYIGSAGLEYSAMYLCASSRWLGGSAETLYFGSGTRLTVL.

This clone appeared many times. Gene names and germline refer to mouse. The read ends 4 residues shy of where the CDR3 ends; the end is completed using the germline J gene. V usage is TRBV16 and J usage is TRBJ2-7; a possible D gene is TRBD1 (6 bases). The V end lost 0 bases, the J end lost 1 base, and 7 bases lay between the germline ends. This CDR3 is 14 amino acids long. The germline CDR1 and CDR2 sequences are SGHSA and FRNQAP. The CDR3: CASSLEDRSYEQYF. Incomplete CDR3 DNA: TGTGCAAGCAGCTTAGAGGACAGATCCTAT.

This clone was observed a handful of times. The listed genes are named as in mouse. CDR3 loop: CTCSGGLDNYAEQFF. The part of the CDR3 DNA that was read is TGCACCTGCAGTGGGGGACTGGATAACTATGCT. V usage is TRBV1 and J usage is TRBJ2-1; 8 positions match TRBD2. The sequenced fragment ends 4 residues before the CDR3 boundary, so the rest is inferred from the germline J gene. Germline-derived CDR1 and CDR2 are NSQYPW and LRSPGD (reference sequence). The trim removed 4 bases at V and 0 bases at J, leaving 2 bases unmatched. The CDR3 is made up of 15 amino acids.

This clone was found many times. Any gene name here is a mouse gene name. The CDR3 DNA, read in part, is TGTGCCAGCAGACCTGACAGGGGGCGCTAT. Translating gives CASRPDRGRY. The full-length CDR3 reads as CASRPDRGRYEQYF. The chain joins TRBV13-3 to TRBJ2-7, with 10 bases aligning to TRBD1. The read gets to within 4 residues of the CDR3 end, and the germline J gene fills in the rest. The CDR3 spans 14 residues. Looked up from germline, CDR1 is NNHDY and CDR2 is SYVADS. V shed 5 bases, J shed 3 bases, and the junction held 5 bases outside the gene matches.

This clone was detected only a few times. Mouse gene names apply. The sequenced CDR3 bases are TGTGCCAGCGGTGATGCACAGTGGAGA. Its protein product is CASGDAQWR. The CDR3 reads in full as CASGDAQWREVFF. V is TRBV13-2 and J is TRBJ1-1; no definite D call. The read stops 4 residues short of the end of the CDR3; the missing end is completed from the germline J gene. Germline V gene data show CDR1 as NNHNN and CDR2 as SYGAGS (reference sequence). The CDR3 sequence is 13 residues long.

This clone was seen more than once but under ten times. All gene names here are mouse names. The CDR3 goes on 4 residues after the read ends, and that part is filled in from the germline J gene. The J gene is TRBJ1-1, the V gene TRBV13-2, with 11 bases aligning to TRBD1. There are 14 residues in the CDR3. J was trimmed by 4 bases and V by 2 bases; bases with no gene match: 1. Germline-derived CDR1 and CDR2 are NNHNN and SYGAGS (reference sequence). CDR3 loop: CASGEDRGPTEVFF. Incomplete CDR3 DNA: TGTGCCAGCGGTGAGGACAGGGGGCCCACA.

Only a few counts were recorded for this clone. Mouse germline and gene names are used. From the germline J gene comes the end of the CDR3, since the read stops 4 residues before it. This sequence joins TRBV13-2 and TRBJ1-4; a possible D gene is TRBD1 (6 bases). CDR3 length: 15 amino acids. Between the trimmed V and J ends, which lost 0 bases and 6 bases, there was a span of 12 bases. Germline V gene data show CDR1 as NNHNN and CDR2 as SYGAGS (reference sequence). The CDR3 loop is CASGDAPGEDERLFF. CDR3 DNA, as far as it was read: TGTGCCAGCGGTGATGCACCAGGGGAGGACGAA.

This clone was counted between two and nine times. The protein given in TCRdb and the translation of the DNA differ at residue 8, and the sequence presented here derives from the DNA. Gene names are the mouse ones. The DNA read from the CDR3 is TGCACCTGCAAAACTCGAAATACG. It encodes CTCKTRNT. Given in full, the CDR3 is CTCKTRNTLYF. The V gene is TRBV1, the J gene TRBJ1-3; D call uncertain. The read ends 3 residues shy of where the CDR3 ends; the end is completed using the germline J gene. The germline CDR1 and CDR2 sequences are NSQYPW and LRSPGD (reference sequence). This CDR3 has 11 residues. The V end lost 7 bases, the J end lost 5 bases, and 6 bases lay between the germline ends.

This clone was found a few times. These gene names are mouse names. The observed sequence ends 4 residues before the CDR3 terminus, with the missing tail filled in from the germline J gene. Other DNA sequences of this sample code for an identical CDR3. The chain recombines TRBV1 with TRBJ2-3, with D possibly TRBD2 on 7 matching bases. Germline CDR1 is NSQYPW and CDR2 is LRSPGD (reference sequence). The CDR3 sequence is 15 residues long. V gave up 3 bases and J gave up 1 base, with 11 bases separating them. CDR3 DNA, as far as it was read: TGCACCTGCAGTGCTGGGGGGCTGGGTGCAGAA. The encoded protein is CTCSAGGLGAE. The full CDR3 protein reads CTCSAGGLGAETLYF.

In this sample, this clone turned up a few times. Mouse names are used for the genes. Coverage ceases 4 residues before the CDR3 finishes, and the germline J gene fills in the end. The chain joins TRBV13-1 to TRBJ2-1, with TRBD1 identical over 7 bases. J lost 1 base, V lost 3 bases, and 1 base had no gene match. CDR1 is NSHNY and CDR2 is SYGAGN in the germline V gene. The CDR3 loop spans 14 amino acids. The sequenced part of the CDR3 DNA is TGTGCCAGCAGTGCGACAGGGAACTATGCT. This sequence encodes CASSATGNYA. The whole CDR3 region reads CASSATGNYAEQFF.

Notes on this clone: The gene symbols are mouse symbols. The missing CDR3 end, 4 residues past where the read stops, is filled in from the germline J gene. The chain recombines TRBV16 with TRBJ2-1, with D perhaps TRBD2 (5 bases). This CDR3 is built from 15 residues. Looked up from germline, CDR1 is SGHSA and CDR2 is FRNQAP. V lost 0 bases and J lost 6, with 12 bases in between. The CDR3 sequence: CASSLDVGEGAEQFF. The covered CDR3 bases are TGTGCAAGCAGCTTAGATGTTGGGGAAGGTGCT.

A remark on this clone: At residue 12, TCRdb's protein is not the same as the translated DNA, so the protein here was read from the DNA. Mouse germline and gene names are used. CDR3 amino acids: CASSIGDKYNSPLYF. The sequenced part of the CDR3 DNA is TGTGCCAGCAGTATAGGGGACAAATATAATTCGCCC. The chain uses TRBV19 and TRBJ1-6, with D possibly TRBD1 on 6 matching bases. The missing CDR3 end, 3 residues past where the read stops, is filled in from the germline J gene. TRBJ1-6 is flagged as an ORF with uncertain function. CDR3 size: 15 residues. V lost 0 bases and J lost 4, with 8 bases in between. The germline V gene encodes CDR1 FNHDT and CDR2 SITEND (reference sequence).

This clone has just a few counts. The gene names here belong to mouse. With the read ending 4 residues before the CDR3 end, the germline J gene is used to fill in that end. The rearrangement uses TRBV13-3 and TRBJ2-2; D is unresolved. This CDR3 has 13 residues. Deletions cut 7 bases from V and 0 bases from J, with 7 bases between. The germline gives CDR1 NNHDY, CDR2 SYVADS. CDR3 in amino acids: CASSQTNTGQLYF. CDR3 bases read: TGTGCCAGCTCACAAACAAACACCGGG. The full variable domain, in which reference TRBV13-3 and TRBJ2-2 provide the parts outside the CDR3, is EAAVTQSPRSKVAVTGGKVTLSCHQTNNHDYMYWYRQDTGHGLRLIHYSYVADSTEKGDIPDGYKASRPSQENFSLILELASLSQTAVYFCASSQTNTGQLYFGEGSKLTVL.

This clone was detected only a few times. Genes here carry mouse names. The CDR3 extends 4 residues past the end of the read, so its final part is completed from the germline J gene. The J gene is TRBJ1-4, the V gene TRBV1; 8 bases align to TRBD1. Germline trimming cut 2 bases from V and 1 base from J; bases unmatched to any gene: 3. Germline V CDR1 and CDR2: NSQYPW, LRSPGD (reference sequence). The CDR3 covers 16 residues. Incomplete CDR3 DNA: TGCACCTGCAGTGCAAGGGACAGGAGTTCCAACGAA. It yields the protein CTCSARDRSSNE. The whole CDR3 region reads CTCSARDRSSNERLFF.